The clone carrying this T cell receptor (beta chain) appeared a few times. The antigen is unknown. There are 13 residues in the CDR3. V was trimmed by 4 bases and J by 7 bases, leaving 10 bases between them. CDR1 is SGHDN and CDR2 is FVKESK in the germline V gene. PCR was performed using 60 Vbeta and 13 Jbeta primers. Libraries were prepared by immunoSEQ multiplex PCR; TCRdb keeps only in-frame clonotypes and omits some of them. This table holds 95,000 to 150,000 clones, around 80% found once. This entry comes from a study of cytomegalovirus exposure and HLA in healthy donors. Whole-study context: The Caucasian-associated ancestry cluster contained 75% to 85% of the 300 to 450 genotyped donors. Study-level findings and limits: Several top significant clusters appeared, in a later analysis, to be linked to common viral pathogens. The study put 150 or so TCR beta chains on its list as cytomegalovirus-associated.

The chain is built from TRBV14 and TRBJ2-2, with TRBD1 as a possible D gene (6 bases). The sample taken for sequencing was PBMCs. This clonotype was obtained from a man aged 50 to 60 in good health and CMV-seronegative. The DNA of the CDR3 is TGTGCCAGCAGCCGAGGGGGAGTCGGGGAGCTGTTTTTT. Its translation is CASSRGGVGELFF.